What follows is one T cell receptor beta chain and its context. Only a few counts were recorded for this clone. Its cognate antigen has yet to be identified. No base qualities exist here, and no much larger clone lies one base off it. The trial excluded patients who had a history of autoimmune disease or who were on systemic immunosuppression. Peripheral blood for TCR sequencing was drawn from every dose cohort at baseline, at cycle 4 day 1 and at cycle 7 day 1. Samples came from an open-label, multicenter, first-in-human phase I dose-escalation trial of ivuxolimab. Adults with locally advanced or metastatic melanoma, renal cell carcinoma, hepatocellular carcinoma or head and neck squamous cell carcinoma were enrolled in the trial. CD4+ and CD8+ T cells were sorted separately from peripheral blood before TCR sequencing. For sequencing of the TCRbeta CDR3 region, genomic DNA was extracted from the sorted cells. The immunoSEQ Assay was used to sequence the TCRbeta CDR3 regions. TCRdb mirrors the immuneACCESS table, restricted to in-frame sequences. Some clones are absent from its copies; in checked studies, under half trace to an unresolved V gene, and the reason for the others is unknown. Across this sample there are roughly 71,000 clones, with 60% to 80% seen only once. The ten largest clones represent 1.5% to 2% of the sample.

CDR1 MDHEN and CDR2 SYDVKM were looked up in the germline V gene. Its CDR3 holds 13 amino acids, cysteine through phenylalanine. The sequence is cut down to CDR3 DNA, 39 bases in frame from base 1. V and J lose 10 bases and 4 bases, and a span of 17 bases separates them. These data belong to a study of OX40 agonist ivuxolimab in advanced cancers. Background for the entire study: Ivuxolimab was a fully human IgG2 agonistic monoclonal antibody targeting the costimulatory receptor OX40 (CD134). The paper covers the monotherapy dose-escalation part of the phase I ivuxolimab trial, which included N ≈ 50 patients. Of the approximately 53 patients in dose escalation, some 20 had hepatocellular carcinoma, some 15 had melanoma, 9 had renal cell carcinoma and 9 had head and neck cancer. Intravenous ivuxolimab was administered to patients every 2 weeks at six dose levels: 0.01, 0.1, 0.3, 1.5, 3 and 10 mg/kg. The point of sequencing TCRbeta in the periphery was to test whether ivuxolimab changed TCR sequence diversity and drove clonal T-cell expansion. Patients were allowed to have had prior anti-PD-1, anti-PD-L1 or anti-CTLA-4 therapy, and approximately 39% of the dose-escalation patients had been treated with checkpoint inhibitors. Partial responses occurred in three dose-escalation patients, of whom one had hepatocellular carcinoma and two had cutaneous melanoma. A male proportion of almost 85% and a mean age of approximately 62 years, ranging from roughly 23 to 90, were recorded for the dose-escalation cohort. Points the paper makes about the study in general: Which antigens the clonally expanded peripheral T cells were specific for was not determined. Low levels of normalized T-cell clonal expansion were also seen in some patients who did not respond. Clonal expansion of both CD4+ and CD8+ blood T cells was observed from baseline to week 6 at doses 0.1 to 3.0 mg/kg. Partial responders in the 0.1-3.0 mg/kg groups had among the lowest normalized peripheral clonal expansion, especially among CD8+ T cells. After ivuxolimab, expanded clones were on average more numerous among CD8+ T cells than among CD4+ T cells.

The receptor was isolated from an adult with an advanced solid tumor such as melanoma, head and neck, liver or kidney cancer. The V gene is TRBV28 and the J gene is TRBJ2-7; the D gene cannot be named for sure. This sample comprised CD4+ or CD8+ T cells sorted from blood, obtained in a trial of the OX40 agonist ivuxolimab. The CDR3 protein: CATARGSPYEQYF. The DNA sequence reads TGTGCCACCGCCCGCGGTAGTCCTTACGAGCAGTACTTC.